The 10 T cell receptor beta chains below were found in one sample sequenced in a study of T cell changes during pregnancy in multiple sclerosis (dated 2019 in TCRdb). To prepare the library, the immunoSEQ multiplex PCR assay was applied. TCRdb obtained this table from immuneACCESS and retained in-frame rearrangements with V and J assigned. These tables miss some clones; where compared with another copy, unresolved V genes account for less than half of the shortfall, and the remainder is unexplained. The sample records some 70,000 clones, over 75% of which are singletons. 0.29% of the sample belongs to the ten largest clones. Here the sequenced sample was CD4+ T cells from peripheral blood mononuclear cells, taken in the third trimester of pregnancy. These receptors were obtained from a female donor in good health, enrolled as a control in a pregnancy study.

The chain links TRBV12-5 to TRBJ1-6; D gene uncertain. Germline V gene sequence: CDR1 LGHNT, CDR2 FRNRAP. This CDR3 comprises 13 residues. The V end lost 1 base, the J end lost 12 bases, and 10 bases lay between the germline ends. In nucleotides, the CDR3 is TGTGCTAGTGGTTTGGAAGAGGATGGACCCCTCCACTTT. Protein: CASGLEEDGPLHF.

The chain carries TRBV27 and TRBJ1-5; a possible D gene is TRBD1 (5 bases). V was clipped by 5 bases and J by 1 base, with 18 bases between them. The CDR3 has 17 residues. CDR1 MNHEY and CDR2 SMNVEV come from the germline V gene (reference sequence). The CDR3: CASSTLGSGRSNQPQHF. In DNA form, the CDR3 reads TGTGCCAGCAGTACCCTAGGGTCAGGGCGAAGCAATCAGCCCCAGCATTTT.

The chain employs TRBV5-1 and TRBJ1-1, with 11 bases matching TRBD1. Germline-derived CDR1 and CDR2 are SGHRS and YFSETQ. J lost 5 bases, V lost 2 bases, and 5 bases had no gene match. The CDR3 has 15 residues. The CDR3 nucleotides are TGCGCCAGCAGCTTAGGACAGGGGGCTAGAACTGAAGCTTTCTTT. Translation: CASSLGQGARTEAFF.

J is TRBJ1-1 and V is TRBV5-1; TRBD1 is a possible D gene (5 bases). The CDR3 covers 12 residues. Germline V gene sequence: CDR1 SGHRS, CDR2 YFSETQ. Deletions cut 4 bases from V and 4 bases from J, with 8 bases between. The CDR3 DNA is TGCGCCAGCAGCAGAGACAGCACTGAAGCTTTCTTT. Protein product: CASSRDSTEAFF.

This chain links TRBV7-2 with TRBJ1-1; 7 nucleotides align to TRBD1. The germline CDR1 and CDR2 sequences are SGHTA and FQGNSA. The CDR3 consists of 14 residues. V gave up 3 bases and J gave up 8 bases; unmatched junction bases: 9. In DNA form, the CDR3 reads TGTGCCAGCAGCTTGGGACAGATTAGGTACGAAGCTTTCTTT. This encodes CASSLGQIRYEAFF.

CDR3 sequence (DNA): TGTGCCAGCAGTGACTCGGTGCAGCGCCTCTCCTACGAGCAGTACTTC. It encodes CASSDSVQRLSYEQYF. This sequence joins TRBV6-4 and TRBJ2-7; D uncertain. Germline CDR1 is MRHNA and CDR2 is SNTAGT. CDR3 length: 16 residues. Trimming pared 0 bases from V and 0 bases from J, leaving 12 bases between.

A single count supports this clone. The chain uses TRBV14 and TRBJ1-5; a possible D gene is TRBD1 (6 bases). The germline V gene has CDR1 SGHDN and CDR2 FVKESK. V was clipped by 4 bases and J by 6 bases, with 10 bases between them. CDR3 length: 13 residues. The CDR3 DNA reads as TGTGCCAGCAGCCTTATACAGGGTCAGCCCCAGCATTTT. It yields the protein CASSLIQGQPQHF.

The chain joins TRBV5-5 to TRBJ1-2, with no clear D. Trimming shortened V by 2 bases and J by 2 bases, and 10 bases separated the two germline ends. Germline CDR1 reads SGHKS; CDR2 reads YYEKEE (reference sequence). This CDR3 has 14 amino acids. DNA for the CDR3: TGTGCCAGCAGCTTACTTCAAGAGAACTATGGCTACACCTTC. Translation: CASSLLQENYGYTF.

V gene TRBV7-2 combines with J gene TRBJ2-2; 13 bases map to TRBD2. The CDR3 extends over 19 amino acids. V shed 1 base, J shed 0 bases, and the junction held 5 bases outside the gene matches. The germline V gene has CDR1 SGHTA and CDR2 FQGNSA. This chain's CDR3 is CASSLDGLAGVANTGELFF. CDR3 in DNA: TGTGCCAGCAGCTTAGACGGACTAGCGGGGGTTGCGAACACCGGGGAGCTGTTTTTT.

The V and J genes are TRBV29-1 and TRBJ1-3; D remains ambiguous. The CDR3 length is 11 residues. V was cut by 5 bases and J by 2 bases, with 4 bases left in between. From germline, CDR1 is SQVTM and CDR2 ANQGSEA. DNA for the CDR3: TGCAGCGTTCAAACTGGAAACACCATATATTTT. Protein sequence: CSVQTGNTIYF.